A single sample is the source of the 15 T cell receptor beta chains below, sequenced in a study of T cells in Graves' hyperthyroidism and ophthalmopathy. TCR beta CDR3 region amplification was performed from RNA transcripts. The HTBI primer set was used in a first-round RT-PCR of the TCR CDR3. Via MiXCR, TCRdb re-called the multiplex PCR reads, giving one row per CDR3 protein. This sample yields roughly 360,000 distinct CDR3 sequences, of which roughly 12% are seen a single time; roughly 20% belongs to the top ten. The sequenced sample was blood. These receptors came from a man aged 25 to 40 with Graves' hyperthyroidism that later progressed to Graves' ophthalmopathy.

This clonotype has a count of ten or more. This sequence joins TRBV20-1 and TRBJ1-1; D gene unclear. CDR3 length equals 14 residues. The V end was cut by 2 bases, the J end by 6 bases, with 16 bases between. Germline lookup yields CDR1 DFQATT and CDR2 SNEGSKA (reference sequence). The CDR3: CSARLYGRDAEAFF. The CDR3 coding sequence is TGCAGTGCTAGACTCTACGGCCGCGACGCTGAAGCTTTCTTT.

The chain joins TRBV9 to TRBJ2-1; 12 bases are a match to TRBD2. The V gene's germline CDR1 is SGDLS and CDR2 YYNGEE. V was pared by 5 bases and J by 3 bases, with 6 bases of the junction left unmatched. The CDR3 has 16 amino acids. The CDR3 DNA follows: TGTGCCAGCAGTGGCCCTAGCGGGGGGGTCTACAATGAGCAGTTCTTC. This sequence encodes CASSGPSGGVYNEQFF.

The CDR3 DNA reads TGTGCCAGCAGCCAAGATCTGTTGGCCAATGAGCAGTTCTTC. This translates into CASSQDLLANEQFF. The J gene is TRBJ2-1, the V gene TRBV3-1, with D uncertain. CDR1 is LGHDT and CDR2 is YNNKEL in the germline V gene (reference sequence). V was clipped by 0 bases and J by 6 bases, with 9 bases between them. The length of the CDR3 is 14 residues.

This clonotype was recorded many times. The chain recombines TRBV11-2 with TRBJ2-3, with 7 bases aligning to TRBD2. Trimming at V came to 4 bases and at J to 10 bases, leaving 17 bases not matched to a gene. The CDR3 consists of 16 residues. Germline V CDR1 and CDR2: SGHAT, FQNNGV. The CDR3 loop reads CASSSLAGLPKVAQYF. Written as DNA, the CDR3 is TGTGCCAGCAGCTCCCTTGCGGGACTACCAAAAGTGGCGCAGTATTTT.

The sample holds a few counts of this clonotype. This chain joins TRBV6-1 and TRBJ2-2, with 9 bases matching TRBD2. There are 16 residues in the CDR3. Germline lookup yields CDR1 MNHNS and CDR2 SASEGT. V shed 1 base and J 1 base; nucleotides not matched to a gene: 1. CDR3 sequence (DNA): TGTGCCAGCAGTGAAGGAGCGGGGGGGAACACCGGGGAGCTGTTTTTT. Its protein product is CASSEGAGGNTGELFF.

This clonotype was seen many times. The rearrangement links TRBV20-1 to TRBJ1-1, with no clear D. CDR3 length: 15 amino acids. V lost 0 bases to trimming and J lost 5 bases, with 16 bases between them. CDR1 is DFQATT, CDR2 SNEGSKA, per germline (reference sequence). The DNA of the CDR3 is TGCAGTGCTAGAGATCTCTCATGGGGTTTTACTGAAGCTTTCTTT. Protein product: CSARDLSWGFTEAFF.

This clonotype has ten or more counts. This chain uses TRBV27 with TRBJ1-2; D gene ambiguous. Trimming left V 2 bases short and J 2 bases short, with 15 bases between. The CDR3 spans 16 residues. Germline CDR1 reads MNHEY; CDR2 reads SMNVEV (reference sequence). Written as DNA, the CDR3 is TGTGCCAGCAGTTTAAGTTTGTCGGGTTCCAACTATGGCTACACCTTC. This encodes CASSLSLSGSNYGYTF.

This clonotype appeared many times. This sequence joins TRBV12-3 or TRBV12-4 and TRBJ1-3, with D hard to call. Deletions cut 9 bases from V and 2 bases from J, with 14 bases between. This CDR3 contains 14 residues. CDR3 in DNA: TGTGCCAGTTCACCCCTGGAGACTGGAAACACCATATATTTT. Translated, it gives CASSPLETGNTIYF.

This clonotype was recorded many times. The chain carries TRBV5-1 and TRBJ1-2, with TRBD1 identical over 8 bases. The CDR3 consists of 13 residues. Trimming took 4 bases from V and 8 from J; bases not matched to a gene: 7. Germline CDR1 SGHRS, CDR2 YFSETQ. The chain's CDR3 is CASSPGQGDGYTF. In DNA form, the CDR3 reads TGCGCCAGCAGCCCCGGACAGGGTGACGGCTACACCTTC. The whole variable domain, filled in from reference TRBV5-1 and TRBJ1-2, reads KAGVTQTPRYLIKTRGQQVTLSCSPISGHRSVSWYQQTPGQGLQFLFEYFSETQRNKGNFPGRFSGRQFSNSRSEMNVSTLELGDSALYLCASSPGQGDGYTFGSGTRLTVV.

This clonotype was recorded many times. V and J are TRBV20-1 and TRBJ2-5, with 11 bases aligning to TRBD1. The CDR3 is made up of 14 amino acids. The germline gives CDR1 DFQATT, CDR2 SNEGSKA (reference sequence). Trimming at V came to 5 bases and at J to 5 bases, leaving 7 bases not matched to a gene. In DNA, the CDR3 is TGCAGTGCTGGAGGACAGGGGGCCGGGGAGACCCAGTACTTC. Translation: CSAGGQGAGETQYF.

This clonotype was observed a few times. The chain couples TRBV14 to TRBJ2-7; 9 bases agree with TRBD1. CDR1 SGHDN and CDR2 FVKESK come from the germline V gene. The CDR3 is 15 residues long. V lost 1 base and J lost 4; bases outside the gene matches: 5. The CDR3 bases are TGTGCCAGCAGCCAAGGGACAGGGGTAATTTACGAGCAGTACTTC. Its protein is CASSQGTGVIYEQYF.

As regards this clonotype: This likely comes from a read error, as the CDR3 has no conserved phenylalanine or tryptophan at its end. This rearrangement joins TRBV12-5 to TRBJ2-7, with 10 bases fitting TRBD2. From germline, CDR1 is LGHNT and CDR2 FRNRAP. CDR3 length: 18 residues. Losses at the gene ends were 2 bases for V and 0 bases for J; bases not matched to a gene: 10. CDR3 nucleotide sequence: TGTGCTAGTGGTTTGATAGTAGCTAGCGGGGGTAGCTCCTACGAGCAGTACTCC. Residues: CASGLIVASGGSSYEQYS.

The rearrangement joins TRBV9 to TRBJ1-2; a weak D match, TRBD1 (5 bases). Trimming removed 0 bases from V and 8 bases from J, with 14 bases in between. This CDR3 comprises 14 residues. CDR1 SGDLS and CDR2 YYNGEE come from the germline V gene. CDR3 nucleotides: TGTGCCAGCAGCGTAGATGCAGGGTCTTTCGGCTACACCTTC. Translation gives CASSVDAGSFGYTF.

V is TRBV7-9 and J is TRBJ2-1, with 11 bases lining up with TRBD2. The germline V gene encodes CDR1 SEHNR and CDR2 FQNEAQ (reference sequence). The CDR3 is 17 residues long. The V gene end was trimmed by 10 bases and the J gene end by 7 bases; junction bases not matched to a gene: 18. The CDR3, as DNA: TGTGCCACCATAGGGCTAGCGGGGGGCGGGGTAAGGAATGAGCAGTTCTTC. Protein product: CATIGLAGGGVRNEQFF.

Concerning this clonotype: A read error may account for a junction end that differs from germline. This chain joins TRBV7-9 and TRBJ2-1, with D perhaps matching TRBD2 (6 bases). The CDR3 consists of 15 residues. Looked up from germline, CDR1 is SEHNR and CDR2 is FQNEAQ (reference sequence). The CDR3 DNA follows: TGTGCCAGCAGCTTAGCCCAGGGACTTTACAATGAGCAGCTCTTC. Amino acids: CASSLAQGLYNEQLF.